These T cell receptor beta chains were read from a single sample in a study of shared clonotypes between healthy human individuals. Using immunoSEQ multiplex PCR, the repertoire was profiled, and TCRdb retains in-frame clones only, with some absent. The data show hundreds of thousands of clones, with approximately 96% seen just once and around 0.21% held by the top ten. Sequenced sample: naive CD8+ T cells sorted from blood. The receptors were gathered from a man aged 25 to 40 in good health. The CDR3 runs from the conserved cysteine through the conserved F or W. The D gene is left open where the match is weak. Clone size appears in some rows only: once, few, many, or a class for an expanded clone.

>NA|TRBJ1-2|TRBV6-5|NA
TGTGCCAGCAGCCCCACGGTCGGCAGGATGAGGGGCTACACCTTC
CASSPTVGRMRGYTF
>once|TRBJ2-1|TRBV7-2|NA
TGTGCCAGCAGCTCGCCGGGGGTAGACTCGAATGAGCAGTTCTTC
CASSSPGVDSNEQFF
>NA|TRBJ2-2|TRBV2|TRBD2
TGTGCCAGCGGCGGGAGGGCCGGACTGTTTTTT
CASGGRAGLFF
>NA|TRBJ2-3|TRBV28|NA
TGTGCCAGCAGTTTCGGGTTGACAGGATCGGCGCATTACACAGATACGCAGTATTTT
CASSFGLTGSAHYTDTQYF
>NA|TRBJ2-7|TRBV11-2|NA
TGTGCCAGCAATTTAGGAGGTGGCATCGACTCCTACGAGCAGTACTTC
CASNLGGGIDSYEQYF
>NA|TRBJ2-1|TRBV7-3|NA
TGTGCCAGCAGCCCGTACGGGGGATCAGCGGCTATCCGAAACAATGAGCAGTTCTTC
CASSPYGGSAAIRNNEQFF
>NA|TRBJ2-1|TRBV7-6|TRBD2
TGTGCCAGCAGCTTAGAGCTAGCGGGAGGGCTATACAATGAGCAGTTCTTC
CASSLELAGGLYNEQFF
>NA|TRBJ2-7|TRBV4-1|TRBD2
TGCGCCAGCAGCCAACTGGGACTACGCTACGAGCAGTACTTC
CASSQLGLRYEQYF
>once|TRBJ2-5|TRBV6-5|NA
TGTGCCAGCAGCGGGAGACACGAGACCCAGTACTTC
CASSGRHETQYF
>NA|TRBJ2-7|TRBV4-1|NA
TGCGCCAGCAGCCAAGGTCTAGTCTCCTACGAGCAGTACTTC
CASSQGLVSYEQYF
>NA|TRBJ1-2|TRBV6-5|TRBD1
TGTGCCAGCAGTTATGGGACAGGGGCCAACTATGGCTACACCTTC
CASSYGTGANYGYTF
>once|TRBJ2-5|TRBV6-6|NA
TGTGCCAGCAGTTACCTCTCTGGGCAAGAGACCCAGTACTTC
CASSYLSGQETQYF
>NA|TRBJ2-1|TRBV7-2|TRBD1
TGTGCCAGCAGGACAGGGGTCTCGCTTCGCCATGAGCAGTTCTTC
CASRTGVSLRHEQFF
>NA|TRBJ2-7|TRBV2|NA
TGTGCCAGCAGTGAGGCGGTATCCTACGAGCAGTACTTC
CASSEAVSYEQYF
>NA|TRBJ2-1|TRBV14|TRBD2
TGTGCCAGCAGCCAAGACGGAGCGGGAGTCTACAATGAGCAGTTCTTC
CASSQDGAGVYNEQFF
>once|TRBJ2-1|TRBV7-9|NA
TGTGCCAGCAGCTTAACCGAATACAATGAGCAGTTCTTC
CASSLTEYNEQFF
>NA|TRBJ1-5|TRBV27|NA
TGTGCCAGCAGTTTATGGGGGGGCAGGGCGAATCAGCCCCAGCATTTT
CASSLWGGRANQPQHF
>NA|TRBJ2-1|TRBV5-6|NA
TGTGCCAGCAGCTTGGATGAGGACAATGAGCAGTTCTTC
CASSLDEDNEQFF
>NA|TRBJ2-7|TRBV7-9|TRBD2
TGTGCCAGCAGCACGGGACTAGCGGGAACCTACTACGAGCAGTACTTC
CASSTGLAGTYYEQYF
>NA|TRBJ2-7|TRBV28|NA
TGTGCCAGCAGCTCCGTGACTTCCTACGAGCAGTACTTC
CASSSVTSYEQYF
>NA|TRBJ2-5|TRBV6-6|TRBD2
TGTGCCAGCAGGGGACTAGCGGGAGAGACCCAGTACTTC
CASRGLAGETQYF
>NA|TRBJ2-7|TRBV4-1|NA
TGCGCCAGCAGCCAAGAACATGGATTGGCCTACGAGCAGTACTTC
CASSQEHGLAYEQYF
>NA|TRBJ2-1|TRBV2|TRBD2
TGTGCCAGCAGTGATCCGGGGACTAGCGTTTACAATGAGCAGTTCTTC
CASSDPGTSVYNEQFF
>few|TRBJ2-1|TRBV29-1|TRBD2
TGCAGCGTTGTGCGGACTAGCGGAGACAATGAGCAGTTCTTC
CSVVRTSGDNEQFF
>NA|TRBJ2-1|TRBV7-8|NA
TGTGCCAGCAGCCCCCAACCCCTAGACACCTACAATGAGCAGTTCTTC
CASSPQPLDTYNEQFF
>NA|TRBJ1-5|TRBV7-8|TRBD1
TGTGCCAGCAGCGACAGGGAAAGGATTCAGCCCCAGCATTTT
CASSDRERIQPQHF
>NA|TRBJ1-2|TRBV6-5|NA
TGTGCCAGCAGCCCCCCGGACTGGTTCTATGGCTACACCTTC
CASSPPDWFYGYTF
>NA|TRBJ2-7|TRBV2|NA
TGTGCCAGCGGGAGTTGGACCTACGAGCAGTACTTC
CASGSWTYEQYF
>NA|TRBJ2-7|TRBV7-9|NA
TGTGCCAGCAGCCCACCAATGAGACTGACCAAATCGGGCGAATACGAGCAGTACTTC
CASSPPMRLTKSGEYEQYF
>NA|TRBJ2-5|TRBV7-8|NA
TGTGCCAGCAGCTCAAGAAAGAGGAGACAGAACCAAGAGACCCAGTACTTC
CASSSRKRRQNQETQYF
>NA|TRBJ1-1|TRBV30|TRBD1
TGTGCCTGGAGTGTCCGGGACAGGGGCCGGTGGAAAGAAGCTTTCTTT
CAWSVRDRGRWKEAFF
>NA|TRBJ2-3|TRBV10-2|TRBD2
TGCGCCAGCAGTAGACTAGCGGGAGTCACAGATACGCAGTATTTT
CASSRLAGVTDTQYF
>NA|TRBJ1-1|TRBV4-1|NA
TGCGCCAGCAGCCAAGAGGAGGGGTGGCCTGAAGCTTTCTTT
CASSQEEGWPEAFF
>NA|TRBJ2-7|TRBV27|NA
TGTGCCAGCAGTTTCGGAGGAATATACGAGCAGTACTTC
CASSFGGIYEQYF
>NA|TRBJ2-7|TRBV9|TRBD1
TGTGCCAGCAGCCCAGGGGGCGGATTTCGCTCCTACGAGCAGTACTTC
CASSPGGGFRSYEQYF
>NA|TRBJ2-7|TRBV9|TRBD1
TGTGCCAGCAGCGTAGCCGGACAGGGCGGTTACGAGCAGTACTTC
CASSVAGQGGYEQYF
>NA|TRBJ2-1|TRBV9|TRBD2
TGTGCCAGCAGCGAGTATAGCGGGAGTTCTGTTGAGCAGTTCTTC
CASSEYSGSSVEQFF
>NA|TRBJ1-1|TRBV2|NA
TGTGCCAGCAGTGAAGTCCTCCGGAACACTGAAGCTTTCTTT
CASSEVLRNTEAFF
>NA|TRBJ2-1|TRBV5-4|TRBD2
TGTGCCAGCAGCTTACCGGGACTAGCGGGACCCGACAATGAGCAGTTCTTC
CASSLPGLAGPDNEQFF
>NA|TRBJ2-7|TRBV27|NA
TGTGCCAGCGGAACCTCCTACGAGCAGTACTTC
CASGTSYEQYF
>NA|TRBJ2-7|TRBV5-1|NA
TGCGCCAGCAGCCCGGAGGGTCAGTCCTACGAGCAGTACTTC
CASSPEGQSYEQYF
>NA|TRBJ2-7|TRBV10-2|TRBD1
TGCGCCAGCACTGGGACAGGGGGGGAGCAGTACTTC
CASTGTGGEQYF
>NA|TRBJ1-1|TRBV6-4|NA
TGTGCCAGCAGTGATTCTCCCGGGAAAATATCCAGCAACACTGAAGCTTTCTTT
CASSDSPGKISSNTEAFF
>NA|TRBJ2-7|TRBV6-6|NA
TGTGCCAGCAGTTATCCAGAAGAATCTTACGAGCAGTACTTC
CASSYPEESYEQYF
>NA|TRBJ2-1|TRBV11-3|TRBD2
TGTGCCAGCAGCCAAAGGACTAGCGGGACTAGCAATGAGCAGTTCTTC
CASSQRTSGTSNEQFF
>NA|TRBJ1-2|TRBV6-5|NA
TGTGCCAGCAGTTACTCGCGGGTACTGGGCTACACCTTC
CASSYSRVLGYTF
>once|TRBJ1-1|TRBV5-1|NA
TGCGCCAGCAGCTTGGAACAGGCCATGAACACTGAAGCTTTCTTT
CASSLEQAMNTEAFF
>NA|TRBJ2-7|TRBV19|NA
TGTGCCAGTAGTATGAACAGGTATTACGAGCAGTACTTC
CASSMNRYYEQYF
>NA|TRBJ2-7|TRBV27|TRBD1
TGTGCCAGCAAAGTTAGTACCCCCTTGACCGGGACAGGAGAATACGAGCAGTACTTC
CASKVSTPLTGTGEYEQYF
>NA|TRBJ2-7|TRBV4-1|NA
TGCGCCAGCAGCCAAGACAGGGACTACGAGCAGTACTTC
CASSQDRDYEQYF
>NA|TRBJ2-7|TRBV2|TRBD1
TGTGCCAGCATTAATTTGGGACAGGGAGAGCAGGACGAGCAGTACTTC
CASINLGQGEQDEQYF
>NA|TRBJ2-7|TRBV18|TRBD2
TGTGCCAGCTCACCTCCCCCCGGACTAGCGGGAGGATACGAGCAGTACTTC
CASSPPPGLAGGYEQYF
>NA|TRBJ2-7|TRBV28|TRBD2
TGTGCCAGCAGTCGGACCCGACTAGCTATAACCTACGAGCAGTACTTC
CASSRTRLAITYEQYF
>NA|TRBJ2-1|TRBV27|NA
TGTGCCAGTCGGGGCCTAACCTACAATGAGCAGTTCTTC
CASRGLTYNEQFF
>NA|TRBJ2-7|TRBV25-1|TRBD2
TGTGCCAGCAGTGAATTGAGCGGGAGGGCTGGGGACGAGCAGTACTTC
CASSELSGRAGDEQYF
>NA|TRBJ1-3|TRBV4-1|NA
TGCGCCAGCAGCCAAGTATTCCAGTCTCTCGTTCCGAGTGCCATATATTTT
CASSQVFQSLVPSAIYF
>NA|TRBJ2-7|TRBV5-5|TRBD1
TGTGCCAGCAGCTTTGGGACAGGATCCTACGAGCAGTACTTC
CASSFGTGSYEQYF
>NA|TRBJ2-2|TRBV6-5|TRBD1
TGTGCCAGCAGGTACGGACAGGGGTCCGGGGAGCTGTTTTTT
CASRYGQGSGELFF
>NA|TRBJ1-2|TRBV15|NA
TGTGCCACCAGCAGAGATAGGGTGGTGGCTAACTATGGCTACACCTTC
CATSRDRVVANYGYTF